This T cell receptor (beta chain) is drawn from a study of response to subunit inactivated influenza vaccine. General observations from the study: Only a handful of new T cells, the authors suggested, are recruited with each seasonal influenza vaccination.

On this clonotype: Its antigen remains unknown.

V lost 4 bases and J lost 5; bases outside the gene matches: 15. Germline loops: CDR1 SGHKS, CDR2 YYEKEE (reference sequence). The CDR3 totals 18 residues. TCRdb re-called the RT-PCR reads with MiXCR, one entry per CDR3 protein. The table records 490,000 or so distinct CDR3 sequences, around 8% of them present only once. This chain links TRBV5-5 with TRBJ2-1; TRBD2 aligns across 10 bases. The material was PBMCs from blood, obtained around 2 years after vaccination. The TCR sequence derives from a man between 45 and 75 years old who received an inactivated influenza vaccine. The CDR3 spells CASSLTLRLSGRNNEQFF. DNA for the CDR3: TGTGCCAGCAGCCTTACACTTCGCCTTAGCGGGAGGAACAATGAGCAGTTCTTC.